Below, 30 T cell receptor beta chains from the same sample are listed, as sequenced in a study of T cell repertoires in cytomegalovirus infection. These receptors' targets are unknown. Each CDR3 protein gets one entry after TCRdb re-called the reads with MiXCR. The sample contains about 110,000 distinct CDR3 sequences, over 25% of which appear only once. This material consisted of CD8+ T cells from cultured PBMCs, taken from culture after CMV antigen stimulation. These TCRs come from a human donor in good health (CMV status not recorded). Some clones in this sample may be carry-over from other donors' samples.

The chain has TRBV15 and TRBJ2-7; the match to TRBD2 covers 7 bases. The CDR3 has 17 amino acids. The germline V gene has CDR1 LNHNV and CDR2 YYDKDF (reference sequence). The V and J ends lost 5 bases and 3 bases, in that order; junction bases with no gene match: 16. The CDR3 sequence is CATSQIPSAGDGYEQYF. DNA of the CDR3: TGTGCCACCAGCCAGATACCCTCGGCGGGGGATGGCTACGAGCAGTACTTC.

The chain employs TRBV5-4 and TRBJ1-2; 10 positions agree with TRBD1. J was trimmed by 4 bases and V by 4 bases; bases with no gene match: 7. Germline V gene lookup returns CDR1 SGHNT and CDR2 YYREEE (reference sequence). The CDR3 loop spans 15 amino acids. CDR3 amino acids: CASSQGTGAFYGYTF. The CDR3 bases are TGTGCCAGCAGCCAGGGGACAGGGGCCTTCTATGGCTACACCTTC.

A few counts support this clonotype. The J gene is TRBJ2-1, the V gene TRBV5-4; 7 nucleotides match TRBD1. Germline V gives CDR1 SGHNT, CDR2 YYREEE (reference sequence). V lost 4 bases and J lost 4; bases outside the gene matches: 17. There are 18 residues in the CDR3. Here the CDR3 DNA reads TGTGCCAGCAGCATGGACAGGTGGGATCCAGACATATACAATGAGCAGTTCTTC. It codes for CASSMDRWDPDIYNEQFF.

This chain uses TRBV19 with TRBJ2-7, with a possible D match to TRBD2 (5 bases). CDR3 length equals 13 residues. The germline V gene encodes CDR1 LNHDA and CDR2 SQIVND (reference sequence). The V end lost 6 bases, the J end lost 7 bases, and 16 bases lay between the germline ends. The CDR3 is CASSSRSAGEQYF. CDR3 DNA: TGTGCCAGTAGCAGCAGGTCGGCGGGTGAGCAGTACTTC.

The rearrangement joins TRBV4-2 to TRBJ1-2; D is unclear. Between the trimmed V and J ends, which lost 0 bases and 4 bases, there was a span of 21 bases. In germline, CDR1 is LGHNA, CDR2 YNFKEQ. The CDR3 covers 18 residues. CDR3 in amino acids: CASSQDSIGEITSYGYTF. The CDR3 nucleotides read TGTGCCAGCAGCCAAGATTCGATCGGGGAGATTACATCCTATGGCTACACCTTC.

This clonotype was counted many times. The chain is built from TRBV27 and TRBJ1-5; weak D call: TRBD1 (6 bases). The CDR3 is made up of 12 amino acids. Germline values: CDR1 MNHEY, CDR2 SMNVEV (reference sequence). The V and J ends lost 6 bases and 9 bases respectively, with 12 bases between them. DNA for the CDR3: TGTGCCAGCAGCCACGGAGGGGGGCCCCAGCATTTT. This sequence encodes CASSHGGGPQHF.

The CDR3 loop is CASSLALSGGYTF. In DNA form, the CDR3 reads TGTGCCAGCAGTTTAGCGCTCAGCGGTGGCTACACCTTC. V and J are TRBV12-3 or TRBV12-4 and TRBJ1-2, with D unresolved. V was pared by 0 bases and J by 7 bases, with 9 bases between. There are 13 residues in the CDR3.

At least ten counts were recorded for this clonotype. This chain joins TRBV7-2 and TRBJ2-2, with TRBD2 identical over 7 bases. CDR3 length: 15 amino acids. CDR1 and CDR2 (germline): SGHTA, FQGNSA. V shed 4 bases and J 7 bases; nucleotides not matched to a gene: 9. DNA for the CDR3: TGTGCCAGCAGCTCCTGGGACGCGGGGGACGGGGAGCTGTTTTTT. Translating it yields CASSSWDAGDGELFF.

The chain links TRBV4-1 to TRBJ2-7, with D perhaps TRBD1 or TRBD2 (6 bases each). CDR3 length: 14 amino acids. Germline CDR1 MGHRA, CDR2 YSYEKL. V gave up 3 bases and J gave up 2 bases, with 11 bases separating them. The chain's CDR3 is CASSHPGAAYEQYF. CDR3 in DNA: TGCGCCAGCAGCCACCCGGGGGCCGCCTACGAGCAGTACTTC.

The chain recombines TRBV7-9 with TRBJ2-3, with 12 bases fitting TRBD2. Germline CDR1 reads SEHNR; CDR2 reads FQNEAQ (reference sequence). This CDR3 has 19 amino acids. V dropped 5 bases and J dropped 1; count of bases not matched to a gene: 13. The CDR3 here is CASSHRLTSGGYGTDTQYF. The CDR3 DNA follows: TGTGCCAGCAGCCACCGCCTGACTAGCGGGGGTTACGGCACAGATACGCAGTATTTT.

The chain joins TRBV6-2 or TRBV6-3 to TRBJ1-1; TRBD1 is a possible D gene (5 bases). The CDR3 runs 16 residues. Germline V gives CDR1 MNHEY, CDR2 SVGEGT. Trimming took off 5 bases at V and 1 base at J, with 17 bases between the two ends. The CDR3: CASSPPWDLWNTEAFF. The CDR3 nucleotides read TGTGCCAGCAGTCCACCCTGGGACCTCTGGAACACTGAAGCTTTCTTT.

This chain connects TRBV7-3 to TRBJ2-4, with D tentatively TRBD2 (7 bases). The CDR3 consists of 15 residues. Germline V lookup: CDR1 SGHTA, CDR2 FQGTGA. Trimming shortened V by 4 bases and J by 6 bases, and 16 bases separated the two germline ends. In DNA, the CDR3 is TGTGCCAGCAGCTCCCGCGGGGGAGGGGGAAACATTCAGTACTTC. Translation gives CASSSRGGGGNIQYF.

This chain links TRBV7-8 with TRBJ1-5; 8 bases match TRBD1. From germline, CDR1 is SGHVS and CDR2 FQNEAQ. With V trimmed by 4 bases and J by 6 bases, 5 bases remained unmatched. CDR3 size: 14 residues. The CDR3 here is CASSSTGVSQPQHF. The CDR3 DNA sequence: TGTGCCAGCAGCTCGACAGGGGTGAGTCAGCCCCAGCATTTT.

This clonotype has only a few counts. The CDR3 protein is CASSSRLGTFNEQFF. CDR3 DNA: TGTGCCAGCAGCTCCCGCCTAGGGACTTTCAATGAGCAGTTCTTC. This chain joins TRBV7-8 and TRBJ2-1, with D possibly matching TRBD2 (6 bases). With 4 bases removed from V and 6 bases from J, the gap between germline ends came to 16 bases. CDR3 length equals 15 residues. CDR1 SGHVS and CDR2 FQNEAQ come from the germline V gene.

This clonotype was recorded at least ten times. The rearrangement joins TRBV2 to TRBJ2-1, with 14 bases identical to TRBD2. Germline assignment: CDR1 SNHLY and CDR2 FYNNEI. Germline trimming cut 8 bases from V and 5 bases from J; bases unmatched to any gene: 5. There are 15 residues in the CDR3. This CDR3 reads CASLLGLAGDNEQFF. DNA of the CDR3: TGTGCCAGCCTATTGGGACTAGCGGGGGACAATGAGCAGTTCTTC. Looking up the rest from reference TRBV2 and TRBJ2-1 gives the full variable domain: EPEVTQTPSHQVTQMGQEVILRCVPISNHLYFYWYRQILGQKVEFLVSFYNNEISEKSEIFDDQFSVERPDGSNFTLKIRSTKLEDSAMYFCASLLGLAGDNEQFFGPGTRLTVL.

This clonotype was recorded many times. This chain connects TRBV7-6 to TRBJ2-1; a possible D gene is TRBD2 (6 bases). This CDR3 comprises 13 residues. V was trimmed by 5 bases and J by 6 bases, leaving 11 bases between them. The germline V gene has CDR1 SGHVS and CDR2 FNYEAQ. CDR3 coding DNA: TGTGCCAGCAGCCTCGGGACTGCCAATGAGCAGTTCTTC. It encodes CASSLGTANEQFF.

This clonotype was recorded a few times. The chain employs TRBV29-1 and TRBJ2-7; D may be TRBD2 (6 bases). V was trimmed by 3 bases and J by 2 bases, leaving 11 bases between them. CDR1 is SQVTM, CDR2 ANQGSEA, per germline. This CDR3 region has 13 residues. The CDR3 sequence is CSVEGLNTYEQYF. The CDR3 coding sequence is TGCAGCGTTGAGGGACTGAATACCTACGAGCAGTACTTC.

This clonotype has more than one count but fewer than ten. The V and J genes are TRBV10-3 and TRBJ2-5; weak D call: TRBD1 (5 bases). V lost 3 bases, J lost 4 bases, and 12 bases lay in between. Germline CDR1 is ENHRY and CDR2 is SYGVKD. The CDR3 length is 14 residues. The CDR3 loop is CAISEGVFGETQYF. The CDR3 region has the DNA TGTGCCATCAGTGAAGGGGTGTTCGGAGAGACCCAGTACTTC.

This clonotype was seen only a few times. The V and J genes are TRBV7-6 and TRBJ2-1, with 9 bases matching TRBD1. Per the germline V gene, CDR1 is SGHVS and CDR2 is FNYEAQ. The CDR3 contains 15 residues. V lost 5 bases and J lost 3; bases outside the gene matches: 5. CDR3 nucleotides: TGTGCCAGCAGCCCGCCGGGACAGGGCTACAATGAGCAGTTCTTC. Translated: CASSPPGQGYNEQFF.

This rearrangement joins TRBV2 to TRBJ2-7, with D possibly matching TRBD1 (6 bases). The CDR3 covers 14 residues. V lost 7 bases and J lost 3, with 16 bases in between. CDR1 is SNHLY and CDR2 is FYNNEI in the germline V gene. The chain's CDR3 is CASTPGHGFYEQYF. The CDR3 DNA reads TGTGCCAGCACCCCGGGACATGGATTCTACGAGCAGTACTTC.

This clonotype was seen only a few times. The chain combines TRBV2 with TRBJ2-5, with D maybe TRBD2 (5 bases). In germline, CDR1 is SNHLY, CDR2 FYNNEI. The V end was cut by 3 bases, the J end by 4 bases, with 18 bases between. The CDR3 is made up of 16 amino acids. CDR3 protein: CASSDGVGDVIETQYF. In DNA, the CDR3 is TGTGCCAGCAGTGATGGAGTGGGAGACGTCATAGAGACCCAGTACTTC.

This clonotype was seen only a few times. The V call is TRBV10-2, the J call TRBJ2-2, with D maybe TRBD1 (6 bases). With 5 bases removed from V and 7 bases from J, the gap between germline ends came to 11 bases. The CDR3 spans 13 residues. CDR1 is WSHSY, CDR2 SAAADI, per germline. The CDR3 coding sequence is TGCGCCAGCAGTAAAAGGACAGACGGGGAGCTGTTTTTT. This encodes CASSKRTDGELFF.

This clonotype has just a few counts. The chain has TRBV27 and TRBJ2-3; the match to TRBD2 covers 8 bases. Germline CDR1 reads MNHEY; CDR2 reads SMNVEV (reference sequence). The CDR3 spans 17 residues. The junction had 13 bases not matched to a gene; V was cut back by 6 bases and J by 2 bases. CDR3 sequence (DNA): TGTGCCAGCAGCCCCGTTGGGAGCGGGGGAAACACAGATACGCAGTATTTT. Protein: CASSPVGSGGNTDTQYF.

A few counts support this clonotype. The CDR3 protein is CASSLPGFVNEQFF. The CDR3 DNA reads TGTGCCAGCAGCTTACCGGGGTTTGTTAATGAGCAGTTCTTC. The chain uses TRBV7-9 and TRBJ2-1; a weak D match, TRBD2 (5 bases). Per germline, CDR1 SEHNR and CDR2 FQNEAQ (reference sequence). The CDR3 covers 14 residues. The ends were cut back, 2 bases at V and 7 bases at J, with 12 bases in the middle.

In its sample, this clonotype was seen a few times. This chain joins TRBV7-8 and TRBJ2-3; unclear D gene. Germline CDR1 is SGHVS and CDR2 is FQNEAQ. The CDR3 totals 15 residues. The ends were cut back, 5 bases at V and 0 bases at J, with 12 bases in the middle. In nucleotides, the CDR3 is TGTGCCAGCAGCCCCTATCGCGGTAGCACAGATACGCAGTATTTT. Its protein is CASSPYRGSTDTQYF. Combining the CDR3 with reference TRBV7-8 and TRBJ2-3 gives the whole variable domain GAGVSQSPRYKVAKRGQDVALRCDPISGHVSLFWYQQALGQGPEFLTYFQNEAQLDKSGLPSDRFFAERPEGSVSTLKIQRTQQEDSAVYLCASSPYRGSTDTQYFGPGTRLTVL.

The chain links TRBV7-9 to TRBJ2-3, with TRBD2 as a possible D gene (5 bases). Germline V gene sequence: CDR1 SEHNR, CDR2 FQNEAQ (reference sequence). This CDR3 is 18 amino acids long. Trimming took off 4 bases at V and 2 bases at J, with 22 bases between the two ends. The CDR3 region is CASSSQLRRDPSTDTQYF. Written as DNA, the CDR3 is TGTGCCAGCAGCTCCCAATTGAGACGGGATCCATCCACAGATACGCAGTATTTT.

A few counts support this clonotype. This chain joins TRBV12-3 or TRBV12-4 and TRBJ2-6; D is tentatively TRBD1 or TRBD2 (6 bases each). The CDR3 runs to 16 residues. V lost 6 bases, J lost 0 bases, and 12 bases lay in between. The CDR3, as DNA: TGTGCCAGCAGAGGAAGGGGGGCCTCTGGGGCCAACGTCCTGACTTTC. The encoded protein is CASRGRGASGANVLTF.

This clonotype was detected only a few times. The chain uses TRBV6-2 or TRBV6-3 and TRBJ2-1; D is undetermined. The length of the CDR3 is 12 residues. Germline V gives CDR1 MNHEY, CDR2 SVGEGT. Trimming shortened V by 5 bases and J by 6 bases, and 8 bases separated the two germline ends. The CDR3 loop is CASSPGPNEQFF. The DNA of the CDR3 is TGTGCCAGCAGTCCCGGCCCCAATGAGCAGTTCTTC.

V and J are TRBV12-3 or TRBV12-4 and TRBJ2-1; no clear D. The CDR3 length is 14 residues. Trimming took off 6 bases at V and 2 bases at J, with 11 bases between the two ends. The CDR3 is CASSPGYTYNEQFF. CDR3 in DNA: TGTGCCAGCAGCCCCGGGTATACCTACAATGAGCAGTTCTTC.

This clonotype was seen at least ten times. This chain uses TRBV12-3 or TRBV12-4 with TRBJ2-1; no clear D gene. Trimming shortened V by 5 bases and J by 5 bases, and 10 bases separated the two germline ends. The CDR3 totals 13 residues. CDR3 loop: CASSAIRDNEQFF. The CDR3 DNA sequence: TGTGCCAGCAGTGCAATCCGGGACAATGAGCAGTTCTTC.